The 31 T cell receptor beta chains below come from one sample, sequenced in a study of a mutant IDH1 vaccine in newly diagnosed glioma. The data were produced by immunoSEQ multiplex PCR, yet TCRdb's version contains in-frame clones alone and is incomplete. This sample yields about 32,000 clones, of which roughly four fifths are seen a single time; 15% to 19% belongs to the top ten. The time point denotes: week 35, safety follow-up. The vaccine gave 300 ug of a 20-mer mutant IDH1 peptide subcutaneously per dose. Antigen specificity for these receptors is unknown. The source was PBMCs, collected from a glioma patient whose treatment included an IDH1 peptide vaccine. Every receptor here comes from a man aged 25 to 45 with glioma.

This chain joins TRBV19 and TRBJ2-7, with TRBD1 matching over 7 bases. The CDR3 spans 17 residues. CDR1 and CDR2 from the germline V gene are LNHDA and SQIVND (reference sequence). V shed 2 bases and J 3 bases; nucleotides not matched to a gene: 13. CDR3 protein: CASSILGSTGAIYEQYF. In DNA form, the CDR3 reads TGTGCCAGTAGTATATTGGGATCAACAGGGGCTATCTACGAGCAGTACTTC.

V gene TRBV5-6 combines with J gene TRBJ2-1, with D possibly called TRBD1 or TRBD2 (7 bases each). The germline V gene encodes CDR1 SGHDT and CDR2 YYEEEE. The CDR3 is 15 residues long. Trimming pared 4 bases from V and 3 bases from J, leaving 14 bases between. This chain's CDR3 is CASSLRGRGYNEQFF. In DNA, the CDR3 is TGTGCCAGCAGCCTCAGGGGGAGGGGCTACAATGAGCAGTTCTTC.

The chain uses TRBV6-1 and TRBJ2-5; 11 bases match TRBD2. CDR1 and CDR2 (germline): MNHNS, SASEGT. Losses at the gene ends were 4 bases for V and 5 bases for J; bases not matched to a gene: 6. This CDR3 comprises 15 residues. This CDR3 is CASSVSGRGGETQYF. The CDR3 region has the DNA TGTGCCAGCAGTGTTAGCGGGAGGGGTGGCGAGACCCAGTACTTC.

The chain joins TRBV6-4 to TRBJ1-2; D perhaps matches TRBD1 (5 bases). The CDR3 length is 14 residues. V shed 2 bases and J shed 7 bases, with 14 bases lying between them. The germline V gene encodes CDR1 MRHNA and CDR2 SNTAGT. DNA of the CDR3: TGTGCCAGCAGTGACGATATCGGGGGGTCTGGCTACACCTTC. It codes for CASSDDIGGSGYTF.

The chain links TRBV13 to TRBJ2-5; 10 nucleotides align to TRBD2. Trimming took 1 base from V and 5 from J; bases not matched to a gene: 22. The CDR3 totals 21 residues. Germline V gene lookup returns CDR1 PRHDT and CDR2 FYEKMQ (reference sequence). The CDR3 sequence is CASSLERVIELAGALGETQYF. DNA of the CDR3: TGTGCCAGCAGCTTAGAACGTGTAATCGAGCTAGCGGGAGCCTTGGGGGAGACCCAGTACTTC.

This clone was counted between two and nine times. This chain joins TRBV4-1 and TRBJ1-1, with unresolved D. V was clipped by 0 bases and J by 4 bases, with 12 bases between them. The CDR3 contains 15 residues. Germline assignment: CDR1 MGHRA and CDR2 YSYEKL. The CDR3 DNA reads TGCGCCAGCAGCCAAGAAGCCGTGGTGCCCACTGAAGCTTTCTTT. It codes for CASSQEAVVPTEAFF.

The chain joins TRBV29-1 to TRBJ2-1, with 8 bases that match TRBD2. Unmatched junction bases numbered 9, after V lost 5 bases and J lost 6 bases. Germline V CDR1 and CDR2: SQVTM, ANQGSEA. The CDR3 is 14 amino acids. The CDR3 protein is CSVYAAGGPNEQFF. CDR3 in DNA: TGCAGCGTTTACGCGGCGGGAGGACCCAATGAGCAGTTCTTC.

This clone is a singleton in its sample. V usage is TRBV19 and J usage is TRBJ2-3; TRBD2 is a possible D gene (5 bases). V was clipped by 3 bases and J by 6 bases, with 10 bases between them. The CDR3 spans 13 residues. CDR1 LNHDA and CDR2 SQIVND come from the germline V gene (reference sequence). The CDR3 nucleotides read TGTGCCAGTAGTATTGGAGGTTCCGATACGCAGTATTTT. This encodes CASSIGGSDTQYF.

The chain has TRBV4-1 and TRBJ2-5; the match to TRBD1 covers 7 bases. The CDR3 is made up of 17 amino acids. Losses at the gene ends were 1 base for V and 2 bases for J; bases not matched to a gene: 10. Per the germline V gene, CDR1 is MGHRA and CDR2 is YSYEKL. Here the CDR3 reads CASSQVTGVPGQETQYF. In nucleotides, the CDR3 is TGCGCCAGCAGCCAAGTTACAGGGGTCCCTGGTCAAGAGACCCAGTACTTC.

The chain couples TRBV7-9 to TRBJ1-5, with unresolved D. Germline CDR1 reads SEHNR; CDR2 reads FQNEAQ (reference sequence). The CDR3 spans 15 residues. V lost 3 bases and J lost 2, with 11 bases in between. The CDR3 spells CASSFVDDGNQPQHF. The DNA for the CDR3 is TGTGCCAGCAGCTTTGTCGACGATGGCAATCAGCCCCAGCATTTT. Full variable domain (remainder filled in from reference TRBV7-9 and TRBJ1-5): DTGVSQNPRHKITKRGQNVTFRCDPISEHNRLYWYRQTLGQGPEFLTYFQNEAQLEKSRLLSDRFSAERPKGSFSTLEIQRTEQGDSAMYLCASSFVDDGNQPQHFGDGTRLSIL.

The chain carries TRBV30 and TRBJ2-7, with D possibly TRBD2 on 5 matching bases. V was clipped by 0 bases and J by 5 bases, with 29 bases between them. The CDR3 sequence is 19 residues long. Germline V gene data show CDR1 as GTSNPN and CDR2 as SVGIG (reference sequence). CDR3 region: CAWSVRRVGRPPSGNEQYF. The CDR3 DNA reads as TGTGCCTGGAGTGTCCGACGGGTAGGTCGTCCCCCGTCGGGGAACGAGCAGTACTTC.

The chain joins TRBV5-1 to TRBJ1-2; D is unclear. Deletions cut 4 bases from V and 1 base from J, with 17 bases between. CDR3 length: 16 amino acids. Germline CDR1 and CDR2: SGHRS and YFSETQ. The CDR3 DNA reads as TGCGCCAGCAGCGCCGGACTGAGGGATAGTAACTATGGCTACACCTTC. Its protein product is CASSAGLRDSNYGYTF.

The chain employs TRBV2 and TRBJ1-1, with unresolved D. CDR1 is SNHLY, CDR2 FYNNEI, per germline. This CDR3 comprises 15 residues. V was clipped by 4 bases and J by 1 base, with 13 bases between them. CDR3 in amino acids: CASSVSGWGNTEAFF. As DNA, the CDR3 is TGTGCCAGCAGTGTTTCGGGTTGGGGGAACACTGAAGCTTTCTTT.

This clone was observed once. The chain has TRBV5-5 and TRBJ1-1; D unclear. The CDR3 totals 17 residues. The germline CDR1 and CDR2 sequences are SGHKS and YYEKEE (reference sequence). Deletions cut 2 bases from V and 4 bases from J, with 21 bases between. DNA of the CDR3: TGTGCCAGCAGCTTTGACCCGTGGCGGTCTTCGGCCACTGAAGCTTTCTTT. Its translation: CASSFDPWRSSATEAFF.

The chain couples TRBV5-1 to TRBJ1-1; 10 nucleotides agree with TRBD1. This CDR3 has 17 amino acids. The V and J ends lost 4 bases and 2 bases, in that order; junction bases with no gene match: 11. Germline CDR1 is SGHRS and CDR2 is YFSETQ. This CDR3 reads CASSLGGTGASNTEAFF. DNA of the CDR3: TGCGCCAGCAGCCTAGGGGGGACAGGGGCCTCAAACACTGAAGCTTTCTTT.

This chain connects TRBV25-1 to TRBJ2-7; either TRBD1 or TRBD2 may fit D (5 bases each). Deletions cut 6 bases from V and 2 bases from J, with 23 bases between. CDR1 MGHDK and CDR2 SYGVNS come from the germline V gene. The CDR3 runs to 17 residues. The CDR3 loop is CASSHRPGRPTAYEQYF. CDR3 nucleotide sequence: TGTGCCAGCAGCCATCGCCCGGGACGACCAACAGCCTACGAGCAGTACTTC.

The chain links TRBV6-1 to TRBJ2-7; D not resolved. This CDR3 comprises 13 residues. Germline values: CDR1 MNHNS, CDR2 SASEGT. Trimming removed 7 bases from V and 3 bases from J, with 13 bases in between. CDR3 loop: CASNPDGFYEQYF. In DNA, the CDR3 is TGTGCCAGCAACCCCGACGGTTTCTACGAGCAGTACTTC.

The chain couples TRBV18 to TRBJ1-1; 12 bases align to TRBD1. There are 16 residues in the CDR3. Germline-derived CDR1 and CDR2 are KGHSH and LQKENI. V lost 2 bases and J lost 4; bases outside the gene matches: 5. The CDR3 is CASSPIVGQGATEAFF. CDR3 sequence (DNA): TGTGCCAGCTCACCAATTGTGGGACAGGGGGCCACTGAAGCTTTCTTT.

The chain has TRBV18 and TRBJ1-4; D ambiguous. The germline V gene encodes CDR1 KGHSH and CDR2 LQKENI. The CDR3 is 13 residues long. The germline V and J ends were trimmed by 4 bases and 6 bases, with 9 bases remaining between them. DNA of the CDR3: TGTGCCAGCTCACAGTTGGAGGATGAAAAACTGTTTTTT. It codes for CASSQLEDEKLFF.

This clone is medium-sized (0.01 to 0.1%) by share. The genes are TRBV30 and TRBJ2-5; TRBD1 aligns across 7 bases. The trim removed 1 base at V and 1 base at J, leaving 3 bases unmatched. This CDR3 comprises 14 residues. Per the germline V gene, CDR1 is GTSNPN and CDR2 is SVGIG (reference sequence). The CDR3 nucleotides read TGTGCCTGGAGTGGAGGGGACAGCCAAGAGACCCAGTACTTC. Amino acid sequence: CAWSGGDSQETQYF. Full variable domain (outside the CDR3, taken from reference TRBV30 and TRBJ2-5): SQTIHQWPATLVQPVGSPLSLECTVEGTSNPNLYWYRQAAGRGLQLLFYSVGIGQISSEVPQNLSASRPQDRQFILSSKKLLLSDSGFYLCAWSGGDSQETQYFGPGTRLLVL.

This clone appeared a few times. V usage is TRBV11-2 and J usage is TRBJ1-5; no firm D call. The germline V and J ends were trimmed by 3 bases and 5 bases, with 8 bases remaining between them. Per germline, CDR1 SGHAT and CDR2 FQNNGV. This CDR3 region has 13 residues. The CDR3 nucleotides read TGTGCCAGCAGCTTTATTCGGGATCAGCCCCAGCATTTT. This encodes CASSFIRDQPQHF.

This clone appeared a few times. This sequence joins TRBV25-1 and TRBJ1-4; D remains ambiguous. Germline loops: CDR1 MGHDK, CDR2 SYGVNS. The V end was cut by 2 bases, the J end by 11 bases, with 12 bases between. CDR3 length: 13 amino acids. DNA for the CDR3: TGTGCCAGCAGTGAACAGCCCAGCCGGAAACTGTTTTTT. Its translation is CASSEQPSRKLFF.

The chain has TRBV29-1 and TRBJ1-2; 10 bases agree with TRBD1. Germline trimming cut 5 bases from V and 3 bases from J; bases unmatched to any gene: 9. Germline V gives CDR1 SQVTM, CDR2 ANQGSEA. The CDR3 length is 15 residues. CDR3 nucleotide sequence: TGCAGCGTTCCCATGGGGACAGGGGAGTACTATGGCTACACCTTC. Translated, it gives CSVPMGTGEYYGYTF.

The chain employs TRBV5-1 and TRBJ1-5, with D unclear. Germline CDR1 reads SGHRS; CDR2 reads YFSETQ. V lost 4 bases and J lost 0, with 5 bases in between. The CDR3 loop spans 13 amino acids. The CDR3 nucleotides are TGCGCCAGCAGCCGAGATAGCAATCAGCCCCAGCATTTT. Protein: CASSRDSNQPQHF.

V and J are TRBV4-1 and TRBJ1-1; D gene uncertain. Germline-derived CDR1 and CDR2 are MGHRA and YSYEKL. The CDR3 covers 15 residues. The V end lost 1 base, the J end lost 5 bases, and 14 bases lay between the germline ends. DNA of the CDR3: TGCGCCAGCAGCCAAGCTGACGGCCTGGGGACTGAAGCTTTCTTT. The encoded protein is CASSQADGLGTEAFF.

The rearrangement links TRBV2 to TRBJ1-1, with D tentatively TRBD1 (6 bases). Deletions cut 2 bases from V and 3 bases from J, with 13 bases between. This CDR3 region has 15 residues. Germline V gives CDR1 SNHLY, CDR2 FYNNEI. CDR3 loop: CASSEPPGEYTEAFF. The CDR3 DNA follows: TGTGCCAGCAGTGAACCCCCAGGGGAATACACTGAAGCTTTCTTT.

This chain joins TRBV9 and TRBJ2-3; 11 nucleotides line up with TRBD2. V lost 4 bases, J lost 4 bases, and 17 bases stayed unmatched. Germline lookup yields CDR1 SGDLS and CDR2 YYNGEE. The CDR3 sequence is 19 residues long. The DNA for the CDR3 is TGTGCCAGCAGCCTCCTAGCGGGAGGCCCCCCCGTAGGCCCAGATACGCAGTATTTT. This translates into CASSLLAGGPPVGPDTQYF. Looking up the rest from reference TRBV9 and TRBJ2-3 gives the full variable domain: DSGVTQTPKHLITATGQRVTLRCSPRSGDLSVYWYQQSLDQGLQFLIQYYNGEERAKGNILERFSAQQFPDLHSELNLSSLELGDSALYFCASSLLAGGPPVGPDTQYFGPGTRLTVL.

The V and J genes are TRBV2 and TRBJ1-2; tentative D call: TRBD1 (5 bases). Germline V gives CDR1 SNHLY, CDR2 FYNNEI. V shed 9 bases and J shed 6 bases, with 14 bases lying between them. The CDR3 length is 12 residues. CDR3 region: CARSQGPNGYTF. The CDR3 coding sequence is TGTGCCAGGTCCCAGGGCCCGAATGGCTACACCTTC. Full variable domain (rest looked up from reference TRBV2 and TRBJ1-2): EPEVTQTPSHQVTQMGQEVILRCVPISNHLYFYWYRQILGQKVEFLVSFYNNEISEKSEIFDDQFSVERPDGSNFTLKIRSTKLEDSAMYFCARSQGPNGYTFGSGTRLTVV.

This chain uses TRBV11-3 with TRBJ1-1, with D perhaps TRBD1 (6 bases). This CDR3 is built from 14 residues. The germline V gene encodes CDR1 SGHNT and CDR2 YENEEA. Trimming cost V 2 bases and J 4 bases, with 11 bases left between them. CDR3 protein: CASSLTGTSTEAFF. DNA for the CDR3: TGTGCCAGCAGCTTAACAGGGACAAGCACTGAAGCTTTCTTT.

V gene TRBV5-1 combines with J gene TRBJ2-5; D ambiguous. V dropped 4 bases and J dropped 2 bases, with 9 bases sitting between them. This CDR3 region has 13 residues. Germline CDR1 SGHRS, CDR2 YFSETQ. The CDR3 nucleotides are TGCGCCAGCAGCCGTGACTTGCAAGAGACCCAGTACTTC. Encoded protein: CASSRDLQETQYF.

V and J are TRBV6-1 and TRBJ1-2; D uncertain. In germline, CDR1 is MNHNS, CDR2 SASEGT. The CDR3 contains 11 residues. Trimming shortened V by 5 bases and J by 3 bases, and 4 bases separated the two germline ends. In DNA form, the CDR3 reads TGTGCCAGCAGTAACGACTATGGCTACACCTTC. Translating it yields CASSNDYGYTF.